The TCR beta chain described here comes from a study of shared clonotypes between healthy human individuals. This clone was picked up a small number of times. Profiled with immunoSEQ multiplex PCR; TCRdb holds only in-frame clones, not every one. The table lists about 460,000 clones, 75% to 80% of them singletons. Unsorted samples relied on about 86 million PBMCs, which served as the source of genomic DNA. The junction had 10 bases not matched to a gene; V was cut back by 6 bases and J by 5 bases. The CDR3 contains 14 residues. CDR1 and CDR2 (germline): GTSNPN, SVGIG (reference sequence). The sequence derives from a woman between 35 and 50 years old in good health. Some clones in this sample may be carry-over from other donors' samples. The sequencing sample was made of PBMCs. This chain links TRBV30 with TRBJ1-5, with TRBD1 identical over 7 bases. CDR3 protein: CACSQGPGDQPQHF. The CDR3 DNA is TGTGCCTGCTCACAGGGGCCTGGGGATCAGCCCCAGCATTTT.